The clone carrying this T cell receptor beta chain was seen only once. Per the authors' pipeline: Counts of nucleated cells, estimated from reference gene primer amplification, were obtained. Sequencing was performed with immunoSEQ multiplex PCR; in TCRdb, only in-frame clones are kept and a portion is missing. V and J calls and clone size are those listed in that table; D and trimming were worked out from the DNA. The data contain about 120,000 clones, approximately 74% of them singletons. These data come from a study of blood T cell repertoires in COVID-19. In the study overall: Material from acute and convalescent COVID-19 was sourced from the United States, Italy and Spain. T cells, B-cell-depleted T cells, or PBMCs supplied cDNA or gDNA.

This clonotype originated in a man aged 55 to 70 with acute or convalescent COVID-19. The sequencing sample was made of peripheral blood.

CDR3 residues: CASSNIGQGPREAFF. The CDR3 coding sequence is TGTGCCAGTAGTAACATAGGACAGGGGCCAAGAGAAGCTTTCTTT. The genes are TRBV19 and TRBJ1-1, with 9 bases matching TRBD1. This CDR3 has 15 residues. CDR1 is LNHDA and CDR2 is SQIVND in the germline V gene (reference sequence). V shed 4 bases, J shed 8 bases, and the junction held 11 bases outside the gene matches. The complete variable domain, with remaining parts taken from reference TRBV19 and TRBJ1-1, reads DGGITQSPKYLFRKEGQNVTLSCEQNLNHDAMYWYRQDPGQGLRLIYYSQIVNDFQKGDIAEGYSVSREKKESFPLTVTSAQKNPTAFYLCASSNIGQGPREAFFGQGTRLTVV.